This record looks at one T cell receptor (beta chain) sequence and its context. The study ran its PCR with 60 Vbeta and 13 Jbeta primers. Produced via immunoSEQ multiplex PCR; TCRdb's table is partial and in-frame only. Of around 190,000 clones in the sample, about 80% were seen once. The data originate from a study of cytomegalovirus exposure and HLA in healthy donors. This CDR3 region has 15 residues. Germline-derived CDR1 and CDR2 are MDHEN and SYDVKM. Germline trimming cut 2 bases from V and 6 bases from J; bases unmatched to any gene: 4. The sample comprised PBMCs. The clonotype comes from a woman aged 25 to 39 in good health and CMV-seropositive. J is TRBJ2-2 and V is TRBV28, with 9 bases matching TRBD2. CDR3 DNA sequence: TGTGCCAGCAGTTTACTCGGCGGGGGGGCCGGGGAGCTGTTTTTT. Its protein is CASSLLGGGAGELFF.